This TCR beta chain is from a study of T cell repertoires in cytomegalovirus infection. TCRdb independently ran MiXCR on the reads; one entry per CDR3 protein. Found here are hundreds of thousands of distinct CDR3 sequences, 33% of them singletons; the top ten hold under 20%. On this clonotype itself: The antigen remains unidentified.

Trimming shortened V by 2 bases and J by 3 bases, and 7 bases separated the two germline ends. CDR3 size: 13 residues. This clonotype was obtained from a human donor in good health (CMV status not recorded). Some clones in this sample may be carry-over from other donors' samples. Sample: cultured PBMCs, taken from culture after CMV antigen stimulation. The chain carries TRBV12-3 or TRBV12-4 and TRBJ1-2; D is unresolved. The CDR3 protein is CASSLTRHYGYTF. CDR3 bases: TGTGCCAGCAGTTTAACCCGGCACTATGGCTACACCTTC.